This entry lists 26 T cell receptor beta chains sequenced from one sample in a study of post-analysis software for immune sequencing data. Overall study findings and caveats: TRBV5-6, TRBV5-1 and TRBV20-1 were among four or five TRBV segments more frequent in patients than controls.

Unique-molecular-identifier-tagged TCR beta cDNA libraries were used. TCRdb re-analysed the PCR reads in MiXCR, keeping a single row per CDR3 protein. This table has 350,000 to 500,000 distinct CDR3 sequences, over 30% appearing once. No antigen has been identified for these receptors. Sequencing was carried out using blood. The receptor set was obtained from a girl aged 2 to 9 with multiple sclerosis.

This clonotype was seen more than once but under ten times. The chain employs TRBV12-3 or TRBV12-4 and TRBJ1-1; D unresolved. V lost 3 bases and J lost 0, with 11 bases in between. The CDR3 is 15 amino acids. The chain's CDR3 is CASSFLGRLNTEAFF. In nucleotides, the CDR3 is TGTGCCAGCAGTTTTTTGGGGAGGCTGAACACTGAAGCTTTCTTT.

The chain employs TRBV4-1 and TRBJ1-1, with 7 bases matching TRBD1. The V and J ends lost 0 bases and 3 bases, in that order; junction bases with no gene match: 7. This CDR3 has 16 residues. CDR1 is MGHRA, CDR2 YSYEKL, per germline. CDR3 protein: CASSQDVRQGDTEAFF. The CDR3 nucleotides are TGCGCCAGCAGCCAAGATGTCCGACAGGGTGACACTGAAGCTTTCTTT.

The V gene is TRBV12-3 or TRBV12-4, the J gene TRBJ1-1; D is unclear. The CDR3 contains 13 residues. Trimming cost V 7 bases and J 10 bases, with 19 bases left between them. CDR3 protein: CASNSLEGGLAFF. DNA for the CDR3: TGTGCCAGCAACTCCCTAGAGGGAGGGTTAGCTTTCTTT.

This chain joins TRBV12-3 or TRBV12-4 and TRBJ2-7; a weak D match, TRBD2 (6 bases). The CDR3 sequence is 14 residues long. Deletions cut 2 bases from V and 6 bases from J, with 14 bases between. The chain's CDR3 is CASSLLAGKGEQYF. In DNA form, the CDR3 reads TGTGCCAGCAGTTTATTGGCGGGGAAGGGCGAGCAGTACTTC.

The chain combines TRBV5-6 with TRBJ2-1; D possibly uses TRBD1 or TRBD2 (5 bases each). Germline V gene lookup returns CDR1 SGHDT and CDR2 YYEEEE. There are 14 residues in the CDR3. V was clipped by 6 bases and J by 9 bases, with 19 bases between them. The CDR3, as DNA: TGTGCCAGCAAGGGGAGACCCTCCAGTAGTGAGCAGTTCTTC. Protein: CASKGRPSSSEQFF.

A word on this clonotype: One junction end disagrees with the germline gene, perhaps due to a read error. V is TRBV11-1 and J is TRBJ2-1; the D is unclear. From germline, CDR1 is SGHAT and CDR2 FQDESV (reference sequence). This CDR3 contains 14 residues. The CDR3: CASSFVDWNNEQFF. DNA of the CDR3: TGTGCCAGTAGCTTCGTGGATTGGAACAATGAGCAGTTCTTC. Supplemented by reference TRBV11-1 and TRBJ2-1, the full variable domain reads EAEVAQSPRYKITEKSQAVAFWCDPISGHATLYWYRQILGQGPELLVQFQDESVVDDSQLPKDRFSAERLKGVDSTLKIQPAELGDSAMYLCASSFVDWNNEQFFGPGTRLTVL.

This clonotype was recorded once. V usage is TRBV12-3 or TRBV12-4 and J usage is TRBJ2-5; the D gene is possibly TRBD1 (6 bases). The V gene lost 5 bases and the J gene lost 2 bases, with 15 bases spanning the gap. The CDR3 has 15 amino acids. The CDR3 DNA is TGTGCCAGCAGTCCAAAGGGACACCGGCAAGAGACCCAGTACTTC. Its protein is CASSPKGHRQETQYF.

V is TRBV16 and J is TRBJ2-7; no firm D call. Trimming left V 1 base short and J 6 bases short, with 10 bases between. Germline V lookup: CDR1 KGHSY, CDR2 FQNENV. The CDR3 extends over 13 amino acids. CDR3 in DNA: TGTGCCAGCAGCCAATTCTTCGCAGGCGAGCAGTACTTC. Translated, it gives CASSQFFAGEQYF.

This chain joins TRBV15 and TRBJ2-1, with D tentatively TRBD2 (5 bases). V shed 5 bases and J shed 8 bases, with 10 bases lying between them. Germline CDR1 and CDR2: LNHNV and YYDKDF (reference sequence). The CDR3 extends over 12 amino acids. CDR3 nucleotides: TGTGCCACCAGCTTAGGCGGGCATGAGCAGTTCTTC. Its protein product is CATSLGGHEQFF.

Only one count was recorded for this clonotype. J is TRBJ1-3 and V is TRBV6-6; D remains ambiguous. CDR1 and CDR2 from the germline V gene are MNHNY and SVGAGI (reference sequence). Trimming cost V 4 bases and J 0 bases, with 10 bases left between them. This CDR3 has 15 amino acids. For the CDR3, the DNA is TGTGCCAGCAGTTTCGACCGATCCTCTGGAAACACCATATATTTT. Encoded protein: CASSFDRSSGNTIYF.

CDR3 amino acids: CASSFSLIGNEQFF. CDR3 DNA: TGTGCCAGCAGCTTTAGTCTAATTGGCAATGAGCAGTTCTTC. This chain uses TRBV11-1 with TRBJ2-1, with unresolved D. The germline V and J ends were trimmed by 3 bases and 6 bases, with 12 bases remaining between them. Germline loops: CDR1 SGHAT, CDR2 FQDESV (reference sequence). This CDR3 is 14 amino acids long. The complete variable domain, with remaining parts taken from reference TRBV11-1 and TRBJ2-1, reads EAEVAQSPRYKITEKSQAVAFWCDPISGHATLYWYRQILGQGPELLVQFQDESVVDDSQLPKDRFSAERLKGVDSTLKIQPAELGDSAMYLCASSFSLIGNEQFFGPGTRLTVL.

This chain joins TRBV5-1 and TRBJ2-1; perhaps TRBD2 as D (5 bases). This CDR3 is 15 amino acids long. Trimming cost V 1 base and J 4 bases, with 12 bases left between them. Germline V gene data show CDR1 as SGHRS and CDR2 as YFSETQ. The CDR3 is CASSLTRRVYNEQFF. CDR3 nucleotide sequence: TGCGCCAGCAGCTTGACTAGGCGGGTGTACAATGAGCAGTTCTTC. Together with reference TRBV5-1 and TRBJ2-1, the CDR3 gives the full variable domain: KAGVTQTPRYLIKTRGQQVTLSCSPISGHRSVSWYQQTPGQGLQFLFEYFSETQRNKGNFPGRFSGRQFSNSRSEMNVSTLELGDSALYLCASSLTRRVYNEQFFGPGTRLTVL.

The sample holds a few counts of this clonotype. The rearrangement links TRBV5-1 to TRBJ2-7, with D tentatively TRBD1 (5 bases). V lost 0 bases and J lost 4, with 11 bases in between. The CDR3 loop spans 14 amino acids. Germline V gene sequence: CDR1 SGHRS, CDR2 YFSETQ. Written as DNA, the CDR3 is TGCGCCAGCAGCTTGGAGGGGTGGATATACGAGCAGTACTTC. Translated: CASSLEGWIYEQYF.

This clonotype turned up a few times. The gene calls are TRBV6-5 and TRBJ1-4, with D unclear. From germline, CDR1 is MNHEY and CDR2 SVGAGI. The CDR3 sequence is 13 residues long. V dropped 2 bases and J dropped 9 bases, with 10 bases sitting between them. The CDR3 loop is CASSYRTHQKLFF. The CDR3, as DNA: TGTGCCAGCAGTTACAGGACGCATCAAAAACTGTTTTTT.

J is TRBJ2-1 and V is TRBV5-1, with D maybe TRBD2 (5 bases). CDR3 length: 14 amino acids. V lost 4 bases and J 3 bases, leaving 11 bases between the germline ends. Germline loops: CDR1 SGHRS, CDR2 YFSETQ. The CDR3 DNA reads TGCGCCAGCAGCGAACACGGAGGCTACAATGAGCAGTTCTTC. Protein product: CASSEHGGYNEQFF.

The V gene is TRBV12-3 or TRBV12-4, the J gene TRBJ2-1; D might be TRBD1 (5 bases). V lost 4 bases, J lost 4 bases, and 8 bases lay in between. The CDR3 covers 13 residues. The CDR3 is CASSSWTYNEQFF. CDR3 nucleotide sequence: TGTGCCAGCAGTTCGTGGACATACAATGAGCAGTTCTTC.

This clonotype has only a few counts. The CDR3 here is CASSQWMDQETQYF. The CDR3 coding sequence is TGTGCCAGCAGCCAGTGGATGGACCAAGAGACCCAGTACTTC. This chain uses TRBV3-1 with TRBJ2-5; D is undetermined. From germline, CDR1 is LGHDT and CDR2 YNNKEL (reference sequence). The V gene lost 3 bases and the J gene lost 0 bases, with 8 bases spanning the gap. This CDR3 comprises 14 residues.

This clonotype was counted only a few times. The chain employs TRBV7-2 and TRBJ2-3; tentatively, D is TRBD2 (6 bases). Trimming took off 5 bases at V and 5 bases at J, with 23 bases between the two ends. The germline CDR1 and CDR2 sequences are SGHTA and FQGNSA. CDR3 size: 17 residues. CDR3 amino acids: CASSLHRLALVEDTQYF. CDR3 DNA sequence: TGTGCCAGCAGCCTGCACCGGCTAGCGCTTGTGGAAGATACGCAGTATTTT.

This clonotype has a handful of counts. J is TRBJ2-4 and V is TRBV4-1; D is tentatively TRBD1 or TRBD2 (5 bases each). The J call may be faulty, since TRBJ2-7 better matches the DNA end. CDR1 and CDR2 from the germline V gene are MGHRA and YSYEKL. CDR3 length: 14 residues. The CDR3 DNA sequence: TGCGCCAGCTCCTCTCGCCTGGGGACGTACGAGCAGTACTTC. It is translated as CASSSRLGTYEQYF.

The J gene is TRBJ2-3, the V gene TRBV7-2; 9 bases map to TRBD1. V was clipped by 5 bases and J by 4 bases; unmatched bases: 10. Germline CDR1 is SGHTA and CDR2 is FQGNSA. The CDR3 is 16 residues long. Written as DNA, the CDR3 is TGTGCCAGCAGCCACCTACAGGGGGCGGTGTCAGATACGCAGTATTTT. This encodes CASSHLQGAVSDTQYF.

V gene TRBV6-6 combines with J gene TRBJ2-7, with 7 bases identical to TRBD1. This CDR3 contains 12 residues. The germline V gene encodes CDR1 MNHNY and CDR2 SVGAGI (reference sequence). Trimming at V came to 9 bases and at J to 3 bases, leaving 5 bases not matched to a gene. This CDR3 is CASGQVFYEQYF. Here the CDR3 DNA reads TGTGCCAGTGGACAGGTCTTCTACGAGCAGTACTTC.

This clonotype was observed a few times. The genes are TRBV29-1 and TRBJ2-7, with 8 bases that match TRBD1. The CDR3 is made up of 15 amino acids. V was pared by 2 bases and J by 4 bases, with 10 bases of the junction left unmatched. Germline assignment: CDR1 SQVTM and CDR2 ANQGSEA. The DNA of the CDR3 is TGCAGCGTTGAATTACCGGGACAGGCAGTTTACGAGCAGTACTTC. Residues: CSVELPGQAVYEQYF.

The rearrangement uses TRBV19 and TRBJ2-7; a possible D gene is TRBD2 (5 bases). Trimming stripped 7 bases from V and 3 bases from J, with 13 bases between. Germline loops: CDR1 LNHDA, CDR2 SQIVND (reference sequence). The CDR3 runs to 13 residues. The CDR3 nucleotides are TGTGCCAGTATGGAGTCCGGGATCTACGAGCAGTACTTC. Translated, it gives CASMESGIYEQYF.

This clonotype was seen a handful of times. One junction end disagrees with the germline gene, perhaps due to a read error. V usage is TRBV4-1 and J usage is TRBJ2-1; no firm D call. Germline assignment: CDR1 MGHRA and CDR2 YSYEKL. The CDR3 extends over 12 amino acids. CDR3 nucleotides: TGCGCCAGTAGCCAAGTTCAGAATGAGCAGTTCTTC. Translation: CASSQVQNEQFF.

This chain links TRBV10-3 with TRBJ2-7; perhaps D is TRBD1 or TRBD2 (5 bases each). CDR3 size: 14 residues. Trimming took off 3 bases at V and 2 bases at J, with 11 bases between the two ends. In germline, CDR1 is ENHRY, CDR2 SYGVKD. CDR3: CAISDAGTPYEQYF. CDR3 DNA: TGTGCCATCAGTGATGCAGGGACCCCCTACGAGCAGTACTTC.

This chain joins TRBV20-1 and TRBJ1-2, with D maybe TRBD1 (6 bases). Germline V gives CDR1 DFQATT, CDR2 SNEGSKA (reference sequence). The CDR3 extends over 12 amino acids. The CDR3 nucleotides are TGCAGCGTGCAGGGGCTATACTATGGCTACACCTTC. Translation: CSVQGLYYGYTF.